This record looks at one TCR beta chain sequence and its context. Germline V lookup: CDR1 MDHEN, CDR2 SYDVKM. The length of the CDR3 is 15 residues. The ends were cut back, 2 bases at V and 1 base at J, with 12 bases in the middle. These data belong to a study of shared clonotypes between healthy human individuals. Data came from immunoSEQ multiplex PCR; TCRdb stores just in-frame clones and leaves some out. The sample yields 2,500,000 or so clones, approximately 94% seen once. Sequencing was performed on naive CD4+ T cells sorted from blood. Subset of the sample: CD45RA+ positively selected. The sequence came from a man between 18 and 29 years old in good health. This chain connects TRBV28 to TRBJ2-7; no reliable D call. CDR3 nucleotides: TGTGCCAGCAGTTTAACGCAGCCAGTATCCTACGAGCAGTACTTC. It translates to CASSLTQPVSYEQYF.